The TCR beta chain under discussion was sequenced for a study of early T cells in non-severe SARS-CoV-2 infection (dated by TCRdb to 2020 to 2022). Notes on the research overall: TCR sequencing used bulk RNA from unsorted whole blood, so alpha and beta chains could not be paired. Beyond this particular receptor, the publication reports: VDJdb matching was skewed toward anti-spike CD8 responses, so virus-specific expansions were likely underestimated and private and CD4 specificities were missed.

This clonotype showed up just a few times. The specificity of this receptor is unknown. Within one base of it there is no much larger clone, and no base qualities were kept. This was a case-control study nested in a cohort of healthcare workers in London, UK, who had nasopharyngeal swab PCR tests and blood samples taken every week. Healthcare workers were enrolled in the week of the UK lockdown, from 23 to 31 March 2020, and were followed every week for up to 16 weeks. The method was 5' RACE. Sequenced using a NextSeq 500. Unique molecular identifiers were attached to individual cDNA molecules in the TCR library protocol so that sequencing error and PCR bias could be corrected. Both TCR alpha and beta chains were sequenced, and tight co-correlation was observed between alpha and beta sequence abundances in each sample. Processing in the source paper ran as follows. V gene, J gene and CDR3 annotation of TCR sequences was performed with Decombinator V4. Expanded TCRs were defined as changing significantly between any two time points under a Poisson model with p below 0.0001. TCR abundances were normalised to the total number of TCRs sequenced per sample and were expressed as counts per million. VDJdb, accessed 1 November 2021, was searched for CMV, EBV and SARS-CoV-2 annotated TCRs, excluding TCRs annotated for multiple antigens. The public reads were reanalyzed by TCRdb: fastp trimming at Q25, MiXCR alignment, in-frame beta chains only. Here each entry gathers all rows of one CDR3 protein and keeps the most common genes and DNA. The V and J calls here are based on TCRdb, not the publication. For this sample there are about 84,000 distinct CDR3 sequences; 9% to 14% appear just once. The top ten hold 2.6% of the sample.

Sequenced input: whole blood. This TCR was sampled from an adult who was a healthcare worker with PCR-confirmed SARS-CoV-2 infection or an uninfected control (not recorded which).

In nucleotide form, the sequence is TGCGCCAGCAGCTTGCGGGACAGGGTCCCTTCCGAGCAGTACTTC. Its translation is CASSLRDRVPSEQYF. The chain links TRBV5-1 with TRBJ2-7; TRBD1 aligns with 9 central bases. Trimming removed 1 base from V and 6 bases from J; the gene matches leave 8 bases unexplained. Counted from cysteine to phenylalanine, this CDR3 has 15 amino acids. The sequence is cut down to CDR3 DNA, 45 bases in frame from base 1. According to the germline V gene, CDR1 reads SGHRS and CDR2 reads YFSETQ.